These 27 T cell receptor beta chains came from one sample sequenced in a study of cytomegalovirus exposure and HLA in healthy donors. The PCR used 60 Vbeta and 13 Jbeta primers. The assay was immunoSEQ multiplex PCR, and TCRdb's table has in-frame clones only and misses some. In the table there are under 200,000 clones, roughly 75% of which are singletons. Sequenced: PBMCs. Receptors originate from a woman in her thirties or forties in good health and CMV-seropositive.

V is TRBV15 and J is TRBJ2-1; D not resolved. The V gene lost 0 bases and the J gene lost 5 bases, with 8 bases spanning the gap. The CDR3 has 14 amino acids. The germline V gene encodes CDR1 LNHNV and CDR2 YYDKDF (reference sequence). Here the CDR3 DNA reads TGTGCCACCAGCAGAGATTTGGCGGACAATGAGCAGTTCTTC. Translation: CATSRDLADNEQFF.

The gene calls are TRBV15 and TRBJ1-3; D is possibly TRBD1 (5 bases). Germline CDR1 reads LNHNV; CDR2 reads YYDKDF (reference sequence). The CDR3 spans 16 residues. The V gene lost 3 bases and the J gene lost 0 bases, with 12 bases spanning the gap. CDR3 sequence (DNA): TGTGCCACCAGCAGGGAACAGGCCTACTCTGGAAACACCATATATTTT. This gives the protein CATSREQAYSGNTIYF.

The chain has TRBV6-1 and TRBJ2-1; TRBD1 matches 7 bases. The CDR3 has 13 residues. Germline V CDR1 and CDR2: MNHNS, SASEGT. Trimming cost V 1 base and J 10 bases; bases outside gene matches: 4. The CDR3 spells CASSEVETGEQFF. CDR3 coding DNA: TGTGCCAGCAGTGAAGTGGAGACAGGGGAGCAGTTCTTC.

The chain uses TRBV6-5 and TRBJ1-3; weak D call: TRBD1 (5 bases). Germline V gene lookup returns CDR1 MNHEY and CDR2 SVGAGI. CDR3 size: 16 residues. The germline V and J ends were trimmed by 2 bases and 7 bases, with 18 bases remaining between them. Here the CDR3 reads CASSYNSRGTWNTIYF. CDR3 DNA: TGTGCCAGCAGTTACAACTCCCGCGGGACGTGGAACACCATATATTTT.

The chain recombines TRBV7-9 with TRBJ2-5; 10 bases align to TRBD2. Germline V gene data show CDR1 as SEHNR and CDR2 as FQNEAQ (reference sequence). The V gene end was trimmed by 1 base and the J gene end by 1 base; junction bases not matched to a gene: 3. There are 16 residues in the CDR3. DNA of the CDR3: TGTGCCAGCAGCTTAGGTAGCGGGAGGCTCCAAGAGACCCAGTACTTC. Protein sequence: CASSLGSGRLQETQYF.

V gene TRBV5-1 combines with J gene TRBJ2-1; maybe TRBD2 (5 bases). The CDR3 length is 16 residues. CDR1 is SGHRS and CDR2 is YFSETQ in the germline V gene. V was clipped by 4 bases and J by 4 bases, with 18 bases between them. CDR3 nucleotide sequence: TGCGCCAGCAGCCCCCTAGCATGGGCTTCATACAATGAGCAGTTCTTC. The encoded protein is CASSPLAWASYNEQFF.

The chain joins TRBV7-8 to TRBJ2-5; D call uncertain. This CDR3 has 12 amino acids. The V gene lost 7 bases and the J gene lost 5 bases, with 11 bases spanning the gap. Per the germline V gene, CDR1 is SGHVS and CDR2 is FQNEAQ. CDR3 bases: TGTGCCAGCACCCCCCGGTCCGAGACCCAGTACTTC. Protein: CASTPRSETQYF.

This clone appeared once. This chain joins TRBV4-2 and TRBJ2-1, with 12 bases lining up with TRBD2. CDR3 length equals 18 residues. V lost 0 bases and J lost 9; bases outside the gene matches: 12. CDR1 and CDR2 from the germline V gene are LGHNA and YNFKEQ. The CDR3 sequence is CASSQDSYLAGGRGEQFF. In DNA form, the CDR3 reads TGTGCCAGCAGCCAAGATTCGTATCTAGCGGGAGGGCGAGGTGAGCAGTTCTTC.

This clone was found once. In the same sample, other DNA sequences code for this CDR3. The gene calls are TRBV5-1 and TRBJ2-1, with TRBD2 matching 13 bases. V shed 1 base, J shed 7 bases, and the junction held 2 bases outside the gene matches. The CDR3 contains 15 residues. Looked up from germline, CDR1 is SGHRS and CDR2 is YFSETQ. The CDR3 DNA follows: TGCGCCAGCAGCTTGCGGACTAGCGGGGGAAATGAGCAGTTCTTC. Amino acid sequence: CASSLRTSGGNEQFF.

This clone came up once. The genes are TRBV27 and TRBJ1-1, with a tentative D call TRBD1 (6 bases). CDR3 length: 15 residues. Germline CDR1 MNHEY, CDR2 SMNVEV (reference sequence). Trimming removed 6 bases from V and 1 base from J, with 15 bases in between. CDR3 region: CASRDTTGSNTEAFF. CDR3 nucleotide sequence: TGTGCCAGCAGGGACACCACAGGGTCGAACACTGAAGCTTTCTTT.

The chain couples TRBV7-2 to TRBJ1-4; TRBD1 matches at 7 bases. CDR1 is SGHTA and CDR2 is FQGNSA in the germline V gene. This CDR3 contains 14 residues. The V gene end was trimmed by 5 bases and the J gene end by 8 bases; junction bases not matched to a gene: 8. The CDR3: CASSQTGPEEKLFF. The CDR3 nucleotides read TGTGCCAGCAGCCAGACAGGGCCGGAGGAAAAACTGTTTTTT.

The genes are TRBV6-4 and TRBJ2-6, with a weak D call TRBD1 (6 bases). With 0 bases removed from V and 15 bases from J, the gap between germline ends came to 18 bases. CDR1 is MRHNA and CDR2 is SNTAGT in the germline V gene. There are 15 residues in the CDR3. DNA for the CDR3: TGTGCCAGCAGTGACTCATCCGGGACATATCTCGACCTGACTTTC. This codes for CASSDSSGTYLDLTF.

The chain carries TRBV2 and TRBJ2-7, with D tentatively TRBD2 (7 bases). This CDR3 spans 14 amino acids. Looked up from germline, CDR1 is SNHLY and CDR2 is FYNNEI. Trimming pared 3 bases from V and 3 bases from J, leaving 12 bases between. The CDR3 DNA is TGTGCCAGCAGTGAGGGGGCGGGAGACTACGAGCAGTACTTC. This codes for CASSEGAGDYEQYF. The full variable domain, rest sourced from reference TRBV2 and TRBJ2-7, is EPEVTQTPSHQVTQMGQEVILRCVPISNHLYFYWYRQILGQKVEFLVSFYNNEISEKSEIFDDQFSVERPDGSNFTLKIRSTKLEDSAMYFCASSEGAGDYEQYFGPGTRLTVT.

The chain couples TRBV10-1 to TRBJ2-7, with 12 positions matching TRBD2. The CDR3 sequence is 15 residues long. The junction had 4 bases not matched to a gene; V was cut back by 7 bases and J by 0 bases. The V gene's germline CDR1 is WNHNN and CDR2 SYGVQD (reference sequence). CDR3 nucleotide sequence: TGCGCCAGCAAAAGGACTAGCGGGGCCTCCTACGAGCAGTACTTC. Its protein product is CASKRTSGASYEQYF.

This chain links TRBV11-3 with TRBJ2-1, with D tentatively TRBD1 (6 bases). The germline gives CDR1 SGHNT, CDR2 YENEEA. Trimming left V 5 bases short and J 2 bases short, with 16 bases between. The CDR3 totals 16 residues. The DNA of the CDR3 is TGTGCCAGCAGCCCTAGACAGGCCAGCACCTACAATGAGCAGTTCTTC. Translation: CASSPRQASTYNEQFF.

The genes are TRBV28 and TRBJ2-4, with a tentative D call TRBD2 (5 bases). Trimming cost V 5 bases and J 11 bases, with 16 bases left between them. The CDR3 has 13 amino acids. From germline, CDR1 is MDHEN and CDR2 SYDVKM. In nucleotides, the CDR3 is TGTGCCAGCAGTCAACCGGGGTCGGTAGTTCAGTACTTC. This codes for CASSQPGSVVQYF.

The rearrangement links TRBV27 to TRBJ1-4; D uncertain. The CDR3 extends over 15 amino acids. From germline, CDR1 is MNHEY and CDR2 SMNVEV (reference sequence). V was trimmed by 5 bases and J by 0 bases, leaving 10 bases between them. This chain's CDR3 is CASSQLSATNEKLFF. CDR3 nucleotide sequence: TGTGCCAGCAGTCAACTAAGTGCAACTAATGAAAAACTGTTTTTT. Complete variable domain (other parts from reference TRBV27 and TRBJ1-4): EAQVTQNPRYLITVTGKKLTVTCSQNMNHEYMSWYRQDPGLGLRQIYYSMNVEVTDKGDVPEGYKVSRKEKRNFPLILESPSPNQTSLYFCASSQLSATNEKLFFGSGTQLSVL.

Notes on this clone: The junction departs from the called germline gene at one end, perhaps through a read error. The chain recombines TRBV29-1 with TRBJ1-5, with TRBD1 matching over 7 bases. This CDR3 spans 15 amino acids. The germline gives CDR1 SQVTM, CDR2 ANQGSEA. The CDR3 sequence is CSANEDGTANRPQHF. As DNA, the CDR3 is TGCAGCGCTAACGAAGACGGGACAGCTAATCGGCCCCAGCATTTT.

This chain links TRBV27 with TRBJ2-2, with 7 bases identical to TRBD1. This CDR3 comprises 14 residues. The V gene's germline CDR1 is MNHEY and CDR2 SMNVEV (reference sequence). Trimming removed 5 bases from V and 6 bases from J; junction bases left unmatched: 6. The CDR3 bases are TGTGCCAGCAGTCCCAACAGGGGCGCCGGGGAGCTGTTTTTT. Its translation is CASSPNRGAGELFF.

V and J are TRBV28 and TRBJ2-7, with D possibly matching TRBD1 (6 bases). Germline CDR1 reads MDHEN; CDR2 reads SYDVKM. V lost 7 bases and J lost 1, with 11 bases in between. The CDR3 is made up of 13 amino acids. In nucleotides, the CDR3 is TGTGCCAGCATCGATGGGACATCCTACGAGCAGTACTTC. As protein: CASIDGTSYEQYF.

This sequence joins TRBV7-2 and TRBJ2-5, with D perhaps TRBD1 (5 bases). Germline V gives CDR1 SGHTA, CDR2 FQGNSA. The CDR3 consists of 15 residues. V was shortened by 4 bases and J by 11 bases, with 23 bases between the two germline ends. DNA for the CDR3: TGTGCCAGCAGCTCTGCCCGGGCAGGGAATGGAGAGCAGTACTTC. Its translation is CASSSARAGNGEQYF. Full variable domain (remainder filled in from reference TRBV7-2 and TRBJ2-5): GAGVSQSPSNKVTEKGKDVELRCDPISGHTALYWYRQSLGQGLEFLIYFQGNSAPDKSGLPSDRFSAERTGGSVSTLTIQRTQQEDSAVYLCASSSARAGNGEQYFGPGTRLLVL.

The rearrangement joins TRBV9 to TRBJ2-3, with a weak D call TRBD1 (6 bases). The germline V gene has CDR1 SGDLS and CDR2 YYNGEE. There are 17 residues in the CDR3. V shed 4 bases and J shed 3 bases, with 21 bases lying between them. DNA for the CDR3: TGTGCCAGCAGCACAGGTGGGGGCGGAACTGGGACAGATACGCAGTATTTT. Encoded protein: CASSTGGGGTGTDTQYF.

The chain carries TRBV7-2 and TRBJ2-2; no clear D gene. The V end was cut by 1 base, the J end by 5 bases, with 5 bases between. The CDR3 length is 13 residues. Germline assignment: CDR1 SGHTA and CDR2 FQGNSA. The CDR3 loop reads CASSLVETGELFF. In DNA form, the CDR3 reads TGTGCCAGCAGCTTAGTGGAGACCGGGGAGCTGTTTTTT.

This clone was picked up one time. J is TRBJ2-7 and V is TRBV10-3; 11 bases align to TRBD2. Germline trimming cut 5 bases from V and 0 bases from J; bases unmatched to any gene: 6. The germline V gene encodes CDR1 ENHRY and CDR2 SYGVKD. The CDR3 length is 16 residues. Here the CDR3 DNA reads TGTGCCATCAGTAGACTAGCGGGATCTCCCTCCTACGAGCAGTACTTC. Translated: CAISRLAGSPSYEQYF.

The chain couples TRBV5-1 to TRBJ2-3; TRBD2 matches at 10 bases. V gave up 4 bases and J gave up 2 bases; unmatched junction bases: 7. Germline V gene sequence: CDR1 SGHRS, CDR2 YFSETQ. The CDR3 contains 16 residues. DNA of the CDR3: TGCGCCAGCAGCGTGACAACTAGCGGGAACACAGATACGCAGTATTTT. Translating gives CASSVTTSGNTDTQYF.

The chain joins TRBV7-9 to TRBJ1-3; D call uncertain. This CDR3 has 16 residues. With 1 base removed from V and 0 bases from J, the gap between germline ends came to 10 bases. Germline CDR1 is SEHNR and CDR2 is FQNEAQ (reference sequence). The CDR3 DNA reads as TGTGCCAGCAGCTTAGGTGGCAGAACCTCTGGAAACACCATATATTTT. It translates to CASSLGGRTSGNTIYF.

This rearrangement joins TRBV12-2 to TRBJ2-3; the D call in the table, TRBD2, was not verified against the DNA. TRBV12-2 constitutes a pseudogene. The CDR3 length is 16 residues. DNA of the CDR3: TGTGCAAGTCGCTTAGGGGGGAGGTCTAGCACAGATACGCAGTATTTT. This encodes CASRLGGRSSTDTQYF.